This T cell receptor beta chain was found in a study of T cells in Graves' hyperthyroidism and ophthalmopathy. As for the study in general: Sampling of peripheral blood happened at initial diagnosis, prior to any treatment. Study results and limitations: Most thyroid-expanded clonotypes above 0.001 were also found in blood.

For Graves' hyperthyroidism to be stable, ophthalmopathy could not progress within 18 months. Exclusion followed for patients with uncontrolled infection, other autoimmune disease, pregnancy or lactation. The CDR3 is 13 residues long. This clonotype was recorded at least ten times. Its specificity is unknown. A read error may produce the germline difference seen at one junction end. From RNA transcripts, TCR beta CDR3 regions were amplified. TCR CDR3 underwent first-round RT-PCR with the HTBI primer set. TCRdb analysed the multiplex PCR reads with MiXCR anew, one entry per CDR3 protein. Of hundreds of thousands of distinct CDR3 sequences in the sample, around 38% were seen once.

The rearrangement links TRBV12-3 or TRBV12-4 to TRBJ1-5; the D gene is possibly TRBD1 (5 bases). The receptor was isolated from a man aged 18 to 35 with Graves' hyperthyroidism. Sequenced material: blood. This CDR3 reads CASRAGSNQPQHF. The DNA of the CDR3 is TGTGCTAGCAGGGCCGGTAGCAATCAGCCCCAGCATTTT.